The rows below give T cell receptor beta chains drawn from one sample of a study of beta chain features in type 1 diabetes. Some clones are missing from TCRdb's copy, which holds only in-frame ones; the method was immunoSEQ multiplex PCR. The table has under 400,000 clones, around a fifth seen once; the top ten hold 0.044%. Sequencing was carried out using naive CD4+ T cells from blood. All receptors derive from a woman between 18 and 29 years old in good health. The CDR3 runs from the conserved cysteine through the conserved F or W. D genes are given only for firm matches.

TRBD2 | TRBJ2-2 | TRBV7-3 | CASSLRGRDTGELFF
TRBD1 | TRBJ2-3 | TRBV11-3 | CASSLGRRDRGEDTQYF
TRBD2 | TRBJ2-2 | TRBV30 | CAWSIQTGLATGELFF
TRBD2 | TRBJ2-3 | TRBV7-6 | CASRGTSGTDTQYF
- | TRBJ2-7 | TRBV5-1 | CASSLVGTSYEQYF
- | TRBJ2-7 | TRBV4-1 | CASSQAGNEQYF
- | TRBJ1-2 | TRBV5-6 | CASTPRVYYGYTF
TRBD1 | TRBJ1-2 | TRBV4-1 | CASSPGQGPTNYGYTF
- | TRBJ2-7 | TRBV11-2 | CASSPSGIEQYF
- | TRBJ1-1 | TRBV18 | CAVPGEGNTEAFF
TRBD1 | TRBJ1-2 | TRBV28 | CASSLLGTGDYGYTF
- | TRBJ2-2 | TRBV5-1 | CASSLDFTGELFF
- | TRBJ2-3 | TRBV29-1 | CSVEDPKLDTQYF